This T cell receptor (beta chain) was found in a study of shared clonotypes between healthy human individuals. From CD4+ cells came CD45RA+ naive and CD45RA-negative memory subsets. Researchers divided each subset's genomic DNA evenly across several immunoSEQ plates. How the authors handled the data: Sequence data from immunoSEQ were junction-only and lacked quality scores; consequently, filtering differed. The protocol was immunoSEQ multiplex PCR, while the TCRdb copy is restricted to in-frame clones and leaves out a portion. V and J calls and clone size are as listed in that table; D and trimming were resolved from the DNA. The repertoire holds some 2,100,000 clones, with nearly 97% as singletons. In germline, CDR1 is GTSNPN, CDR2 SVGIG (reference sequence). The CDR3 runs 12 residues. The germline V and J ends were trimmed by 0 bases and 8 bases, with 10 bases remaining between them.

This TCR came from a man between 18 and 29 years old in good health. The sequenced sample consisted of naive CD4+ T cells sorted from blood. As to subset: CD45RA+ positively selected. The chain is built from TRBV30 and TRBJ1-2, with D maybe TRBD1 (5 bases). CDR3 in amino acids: CAWSVSRDGYTF. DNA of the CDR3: TGTGCCTGGAGTGTCTCCCGGGACGGCTACACCTTC.